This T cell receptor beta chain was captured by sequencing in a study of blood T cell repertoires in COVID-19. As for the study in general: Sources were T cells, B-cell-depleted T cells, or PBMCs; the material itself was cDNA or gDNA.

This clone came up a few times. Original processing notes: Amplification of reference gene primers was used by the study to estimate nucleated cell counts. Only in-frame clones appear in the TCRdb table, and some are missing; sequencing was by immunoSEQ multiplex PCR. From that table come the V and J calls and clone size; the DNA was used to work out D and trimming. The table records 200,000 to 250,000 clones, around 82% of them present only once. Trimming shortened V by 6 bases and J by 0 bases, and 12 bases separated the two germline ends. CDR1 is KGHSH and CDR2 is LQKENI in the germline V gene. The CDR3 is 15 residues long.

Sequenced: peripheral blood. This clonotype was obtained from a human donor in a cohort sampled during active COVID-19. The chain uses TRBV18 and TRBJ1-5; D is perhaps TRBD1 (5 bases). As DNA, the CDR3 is TGTGCCAGCTCCCTGACAGATTATAGCAATCAGCCCCAGCATTTT. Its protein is CASSLTDYSNQPQHF.